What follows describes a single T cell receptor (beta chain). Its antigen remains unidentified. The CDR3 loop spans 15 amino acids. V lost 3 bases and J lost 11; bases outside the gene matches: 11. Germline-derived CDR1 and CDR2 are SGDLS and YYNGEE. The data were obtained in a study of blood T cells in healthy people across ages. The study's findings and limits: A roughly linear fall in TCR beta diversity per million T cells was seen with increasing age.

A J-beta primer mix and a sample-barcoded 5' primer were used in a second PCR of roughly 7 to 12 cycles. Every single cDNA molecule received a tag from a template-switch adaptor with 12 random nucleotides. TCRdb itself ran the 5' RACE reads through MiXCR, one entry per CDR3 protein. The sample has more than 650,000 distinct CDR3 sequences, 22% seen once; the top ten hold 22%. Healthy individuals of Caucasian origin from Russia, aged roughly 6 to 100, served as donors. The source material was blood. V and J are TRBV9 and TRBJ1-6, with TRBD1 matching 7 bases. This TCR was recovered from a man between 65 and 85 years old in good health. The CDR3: CASSGKGADFTPLHF. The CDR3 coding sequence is TGTGCCAGCAGCGGAAAGGGGGCCGACTTTACACCCCTCCACTTT.